This T cell receptor beta chain was sequenced during a study of T cells in Graves' hyperthyroidism and ophthalmopathy. General study findings and limits: Most thyroid clonotypes that were expanded above 0.001 also turned up in blood.

RNA transcripts gave rise to amplified TCR beta CDR3 regions. Using the HTBI primer set, a first-round RT-PCR was run on the TCR CDR3. One entry per CDR3 protein results from TCRdb running MiXCR on the multiplex PCR reads. This table has about 560,000 distinct CDR3 sequences, approximately 44% appearing once. Across 18 months, stable Graves' hyperthyroidism was marked by no progression to ophthalmopathy. Patients between 18 and 65 years old had hyperthyroidism, newly diagnosed and lasting under 2 months. It was uncontrolled infection, other autoimmune disease, pregnancy or lactation that excluded patients. For this clonotype: The antigen is undetermined.

This TCR derives from a woman younger than 30 with Graves' hyperthyroidism. Sequenced input: peripheral blood or thyroid tissue (not recorded which).

DNA for the CDR3: TGCGCCACCCTCTATCGAAGGACTGAAGCTTTCTTT. It yields the protein CATLYRRTEAFF. The chain carries TRBV10-2 and TRBJ1-1; D is unresolved. V was trimmed by 10 bases and J by 5 bases, leaving 14 bases between them. The CDR3 has 12 amino acids. Germline CDR1 and CDR2: WSHSY and SAAADI.